This T cell receptor (beta chain) was found in a study of cytomegalovirus exposure and HLA in healthy donors. Findings and limits, study-wide: A list of approximately 160 TCR beta chains associated with cytomegalovirus was given. Across HLA loci, a later analysis found differing TCR association rates, with DRB1 most and HLA-C fewest.

PCR amplification relied on 60 Vbeta primers (plus 13 Jbeta primers). Assay: immunoSEQ multiplex PCR; the TCRdb copy retains only in-frame clones and omits some. The table lists 100,000 to 150,000 clones, about four fifths of them singletons. Worth noting for this clone: Its antigen is as yet unknown.

This CDR3 spans 13 amino acids. The germline V gene has CDR1 SEHNR and CDR2 FQNEAQ (reference sequence). V lost 1 base and J 3 bases, leaving 7 bases between the germline ends. The receptor was derived from a woman between 35 and 50 years old in good health and CMV-seronegative. The V gene is TRBV7-9, the J gene TRBJ2-7; tentatively, D is TRBD1 (6 bases). Sequencing was done on a sample of PBMCs. The CDR3 coding sequence is TGTGCCAGCAGCTTAGGACAGGTCTACGAGCAGTACTTC. This sequence encodes CASSLGQVYEQYF.